The 32 T cell receptor beta chains reported below all come from one sample, sequenced in a study of T cells after yellow fever vaccination (dated by TCRdb to the late 2010s). The library was produced with 5' RACE. The data were produced on an Illumina HiSeq 2500. Starting from the raw public reads, TCRdb applied fastp trimming at Q25, assembled clones with MiXCR and retained in-frame beta chains. Each entry merges the rows of one CDR3 protein and shows their most common DNA and genes. This sample comprises more than 250,000 distinct CDR3 sequences, around 6.8% of them detected only once. 15% to 20% of the sample rests with the top ten. The sample's treatment or condition label is to be understood as: live attenuated yellow fever vaccine strain. The material was PBMCs, obtained approximately 40 days after the first yellow fever vaccination. All receptors come from a man younger than 35 who received the YFV17D yellow fever vaccine.

This clonotype was recorded a few times. The J gene is TRBJ2-7, the V gene TRBV20-1, with TRBD1 identical over 7 bases. The V and J ends lost 5 bases and 2 bases, in that order; junction bases with no gene match: 6. This CDR3 is built from 13 residues. CDR1 is DFQATT and CDR2 is SNEGSKA in the germline V gene (reference sequence). DNA for the CDR3: TGCAGTGCTGGAACAGGGGAACCCTACGAGCAGTACTTC. Translated, it gives CSAGTGEPYEQYF.

The table lists this clonotype with a few counts. The chain carries TRBV12-3 or TRBV12-4 and TRBJ1-1; no clear D gene. The CDR3 sequence is 13 residues long. Trimming cost V 4 bases and J 4 bases, with 10 bases left between them. CDR3 nucleotide sequence: TGTGCCAGCAGTTATGGAGGGCGCACTGAAGCTTTCTTT. This encodes CASSYGGRTEAFF.

The J gene is TRBJ2-5, the V gene TRBV15; D unresolved. The CDR3 has 15 amino acids. In germline, CDR1 is LNHNV, CDR2 YYDKDF (reference sequence). Trimming took 0 bases from V and 5 from J, leaving 13 bases between them. This chain's CDR3 is CATSRDLRQAETQYF. CDR3 DNA: TGTGCCACCAGCAGAGATCTTAGGCAAGCGGAGACCCAGTACTTC.

This chain joins TRBV7-2 and TRBJ2-1; TRBD1 matches 9 bases. This CDR3 region has 15 residues. Trimming removed 5 bases from V and 6 bases from J; junction bases left unmatched: 8. CDR1 and CDR2 from the germline V gene are SGHTA and FQGNSA. CDR3 loop: CASSLTGTGSNEQFF. In DNA form, the CDR3 reads TGTGCCAGCAGCCTCACCGGGACAGGGTCCAATGAGCAGTTCTTC.

The rearrangement links TRBV20-1 to TRBJ1-2, with 7 bases aligning to TRBD1. V was clipped by 3 bases and J by 4 bases; unmatched bases: 11. The CDR3 spans 15 residues. Germline assignment: CDR1 DFQATT and CDR2 SNEGSKA (reference sequence). The CDR3: CSASIGGTVPYGYTF. CDR3 coding DNA: TGCAGTGCTAGCATTGGAGGGACAGTTCCCTATGGCTACACCTTC.

Turning to this clonotype: A read error may account for a junction end that differs from germline. This chain connects TRBV10-3 to TRBJ2-1; the D gene is possibly TRBD1 (6 bases). CDR1 and CDR2 from the germline V gene are ENHRY and SYGVKD. CDR3 length: 12 amino acids. The DNA for the CDR3 is TGTGCCATCAGCCTAGGGACATATGAGCCGTTCTTC. Amino acid sequence: CAISLGTYEPFF.

This clonotype was detected only a few times. V is TRBV5-4 and J is TRBJ2-6, with TRBD1 identical over 8 bases. V gave up 1 base and J gave up 5 bases; unmatched junction bases: 5. The CDR3 runs 16 residues. Looked up from germline, CDR1 is SGHNT and CDR2 is YYREEE (reference sequence). This chain's CDR3 is CASSLNRGSRANVLTF. For the CDR3, the DNA is TGTGCCAGCAGCTTGAACAGGGGGTCTCGGGCCAACGTCCTGACTTTC.

This clonotype showed up many times. The CDR3 DNA is TGTGCCAGCAGTAAGAGTACGGTTAGCAATCAGCCCCAGCATTTT. Amino acid sequence: CASSKSTVSNQPQHF. The chain joins TRBV2 to TRBJ1-5; D is unresolved. With 5 bases removed from V and 0 bases from J, the gap between germline ends came to 11 bases. The CDR3 spans 15 residues. CDR1 and CDR2 (germline): SNHLY, FYNNEI.

This clonotype has a handful of counts. The chain is built from TRBV29-1 and TRBJ2-5, with 7 bases lining up with TRBD1. This CDR3 region has 15 residues. The germline gives CDR1 SQVTM, CDR2 ANQGSEA. Losses at the gene ends were 0 bases for V and 9 bases for J; bases not matched to a gene: 13. The CDR3 sequence: CSVEDDRVGSWSQYF. As DNA, the CDR3 is TGCAGCGTTGAAGACGACAGGGTGGGGAGTTGGTCCCAGTACTTC.

The chain joins TRBV5-1 to TRBJ2-1; 8 nucleotides match TRBD2. The V gene's germline CDR1 is SGHRS and CDR2 YFSETQ. V shed 4 bases and J 7 bases; nucleotides not matched to a gene: 7. The CDR3 sequence is 14 residues long. CDR3 nucleotides: TGCGCCAGCAGCCCCGGGACTAGTTGGAATGAGCAGTTCTTC. As protein: CASSPGTSWNEQFF.

This chain uses TRBV27 with TRBJ1-1; a possible D gene is TRBD1 (5 bases). This CDR3 has 14 amino acids. V was cut by 5 bases and J by 5 bases, with 15 bases left in between. Germline V gene sequence: CDR1 MNHEY, CDR2 SMNVEV (reference sequence). The CDR3 bases are TGTGCCAGCAGTCTCTCGACAGTATTTACTGAAGCTTTCTTT. This translates into CASSLSTVFTEAFF.

This clonotype was seen many times. This chain links TRBV7-2 with TRBJ2-1; D could derive from TRBD1 or TRBD2 (6 bases each). Trimming cost V 1 base and J 4 bases, with 11 bases left between them. Germline V gene sequence: CDR1 SGHTA, CDR2 FQGNSA. The CDR3 runs to 15 residues. In DNA form, the CDR3 reads TGTGCCAGCAGCTTAGAGGGGGGCCCTTACAATGAGCAGTTCTTC. It translates to CASSLEGGPYNEQFF.

This clonotype was counted a few times. The chain carries TRBV11-1 and TRBJ2-7; D uncertain. Germline values: CDR1 SGHAT, CDR2 FQDESV (reference sequence). Trimming shortened V by 5 bases and J by 3 bases, and 17 bases separated the two germline ends. This CDR3 is 15 amino acids long. CDR3 nucleotide sequence: TGTGCCAGCAGCCCGGAGACAACGGTGGTCTACGAGCAGTACTTC. This encodes CASSPETTVVYEQYF.

This clonotype was observed many times. V and J are TRBV7-2 and TRBJ2-5; the D is unclear. This CDR3 comprises 13 residues. With 2 bases removed from V and 3 bases from J, the gap between germline ends came to 7 bases. Per the germline V gene, CDR1 is SGHTA and CDR2 is FQGNSA. DNA of the CDR3: TGTGCCAGCAGCTTAAGTTGGGAAGAGACCCAGTACTTC. Encoded protein: CASSLSWEETQYF.

For this clonotype: A much larger clone differs by one base, so this may be a read error. V usage is TRBV29-1 and J usage is TRBJ2-7, with TRBD2 matching over 7 bases. Germline V gives CDR1 SQVTM, CDR2 ANQGSEA. The CDR3 extends over 13 amino acids. The CDR3 DNA sequence: TGCAGCGTCGCGAGGGGCAGGGACTACGAGCTGTACTTC. Translated: CSVARGRDYELYF.

This clonotype was recorded at least ten times. The chain employs TRBV19 and TRBJ2-7; TRBD1 is a possible D gene (5 bases). V dropped 6 bases and J dropped 1 base, with 13 bases sitting between them. Germline V gene sequence: CDR1 LNHDA, CDR2 SQIVND (reference sequence). This CDR3 is 14 amino acids long. In nucleotides, the CDR3 is TGTGCCAGTAGCCCCCTCGACAGTTCCTACGAGCAGTACTTC. As protein: CASSPLDSSYEQYF.

This clonotype was counted ten times or more. This chain connects TRBV5-1 to TRBJ2-7; the D is unclear. V lost 2 bases to trimming and J lost 0 bases, with 9 bases between them. Germline CDR1 and CDR2: SGHRS and YFSETQ. The CDR3 runs to 14 residues. The DNA of the CDR3 is TGCGCCAGCAGCTTTGCCAGGCCCTCCTACGAGCAGTACGTC. Translated: CASSFARPSYEQYV.

There are a few counts of this clonotype. The chain combines TRBV29-1 with TRBJ2-5; the D gene is possibly TRBD1 (6 bases). CDR1 and CDR2 from the germline V gene are SQVTM and ANQGSEA. The CDR3 extends over 13 amino acids. The V end was cut by 6 bases, the J end by 3 bases, with 14 bases between. The CDR3 region has the DNA TGCAGCGTCACCAGGGGCAGAAAAGAGACCCAGTACTTC. It specifies CSVTRGRKETQYF.

This sequence joins TRBV20-1 and TRBJ2-1; D is uncertain. Germline V gives CDR1 DFQATT, CDR2 SNEGSKA (reference sequence). Trimming left V 6 bases short and J 8 bases short, with 11 bases between. CDR3 size: 11 residues. CDR3 DNA sequence: TGCAGTGCCAGATTCGTGGATGAGCAGTTCTTC. Protein sequence: CSARFVDEQFF.

The table lists this clonotype with many counts. The gene calls are TRBV2 and TRBJ2-1, with D possibly matching TRBD1 (6 bases). This CDR3 has 16 amino acids. V was trimmed by 6 bases and J by 1 base, leaving 16 bases between them. In germline, CDR1 is SNHLY, CDR2 FYNNEI. For the CDR3, the DNA is TGTGCCAGCAGCGGACTTACAGGGTCTTCCTACAATGAGCAGTTCTTC. This codes for CASSGLTGSSYNEQFF.

This clonotype was counted a few times. The gene calls are TRBV5-4 and TRBJ2-1, with 9 bases lining up with TRBD2. The germline V gene has CDR1 SGHNT and CDR2 YYREEE (reference sequence). The CDR3 runs to 15 residues. The V and J ends lost 1 base and 6 bases, in that order; junction bases with no gene match: 5. The CDR3 region has the DNA TGTGCCAGCAGCTTGAGGGCGGGGGGGTCCAATGAGCAGTTCTTC. Translating it yields CASSLRAGGSNEQFF.

This chain joins TRBV5-1 and TRBJ2-1, with 8 positions matching TRBD2. CDR3 length: 14 residues. Germline V gene lookup returns CDR1 SGHRS and CDR2 YFSETQ. V was clipped by 2 bases and J by 7 bases; unmatched bases: 5. The CDR3 DNA follows: TGCGCCAGCAGCTTAAACCGGGAGGGTAATGAGCAGTTCTTC. This codes for CASSLNREGNEQFF. The full variable domain, in which reference TRBV5-1 and TRBJ2-1 provide the parts outside the CDR3, is KAGVTQTPRYLIKTRGQQVTLSCSPISGHRSVSWYQQTPGQGLQFLFEYFSETQRNKGNFPGRFSGRQFSNSRSEMNVSTLELGDSALYLCASSLNREGNEQFFGPGTRLTVL.

The sample holds many counts of this clonotype. The gene calls are TRBV20-1 and TRBJ2-1; D is perhaps TRBD2 (5 bases). Per germline, CDR1 DFQATT and CDR2 SNEGSKA (reference sequence). The CDR3 is made up of 15 amino acids. V was trimmed by 0 bases and J by 1 base, leaving 10 bases between them. The CDR3 DNA reads as TGCAGTGCTAGAGAGCGGTGGGAGTCCTACAATGAGCAGTTCTTC. It yields the protein CSARERWESYNEQFF.

In its sample, this clonotype was seen a few times. Written as DNA, the CDR3 is TGCAGCGTTGAAGATTCGAGACAGGGAACCAACGAGCAGTACTTC. This translates into CSVEDSRQGTNEQYF. This chain uses TRBV29-1 with TRBJ2-7; 7 bases are shared with TRBD1. The CDR3 totals 15 residues. V shed 0 bases and J 5 bases; nucleotides not matched to a gene: 10. The germline gives CDR1 SQVTM, CDR2 ANQGSEA.

This clonotype came up many times. The chain has TRBV20-1 and TRBJ1-4; D remains ambiguous. Germline V gives CDR1 DFQATT, CDR2 SNEGSKA (reference sequence). This CDR3 is 11 amino acids long. With 3 bases removed from V and 4 bases from J, the gap between germline ends came to 3 bases. CDR3 nucleotide sequence: TGCAGTGCTAGGAATAATGAAAAACTGTTTTTT. Residues: CSARNNEKLFF.

This clonotype was counted between two and nine times. The junction and the germline gene differ at one end; a read error may be behind it. The chain recombines TRBV20-1 with TRBJ2-1, with 9 nucleotides matching TRBD1. This CDR3 contains 16 residues. Germline loops: CDR1 DFQATT, CDR2 SNEGSKA (reference sequence). This CDR3 reads CCARSRTGEIRSEQFF. The CDR3 nucleotides read TGCTGTGCTAGATCAAGGACAGGGGAAATAAGGAGTGAGCAGTTCTTC.

This clonotype has ten or more counts. The chain carries TRBV5-1 and TRBJ1-5; D is undetermined. Between the trimmed V and J ends, which lost 3 bases and 4 bases, there was a span of 8 bases. This CDR3 has 13 residues. Germline V gene sequence: CDR1 SGHRS, CDR2 YFSETQ. Written as DNA, the CDR3 is TGCGCCAGCAGCTCCTACGGAAATCAGCCCCAGCATTTT. Translation gives CASSSYGNQPQHF.

This clonotype was observed a handful of times. The chain combines TRBV5-1 with TRBJ2-5; 15 bases map to TRBD2. Germline V gene lookup returns CDR1 SGHRS and CDR2 YFSETQ. V lost 4 bases, J lost 2 bases, and 6 bases stayed unmatched. The CDR3 runs to 17 residues. The CDR3 region has the DNA TGCGCCAGCAGCCTTCGGACTAGCGGGGGGGAACAAGAGACCCAGTACTTC. Translating it yields CASSLRTSGGEQETQYF.

CDR3 nucleotides: TGCAGTGCCCCCCGAATGACAGGTGAAGCTTTCTTT. Translating gives CSAPRMTGEAFF. The chain is built from TRBV20-1 and TRBJ1-1; D might be TRBD1 (6 bases). There are 12 residues in the CDR3. The germline V and J ends were trimmed by 6 bases and 7 bases, with 15 bases remaining between them. The germline CDR1 and CDR2 sequences are DFQATT and SNEGSKA (reference sequence).

This clonotype was picked up a small number of times. The J gene is TRBJ1-1, the V gene TRBV29-1; D possibly corresponds to TRBD1 (6 bases). CDR1 is SQVTM and CDR2 is ANQGSEA in the germline V gene. Trimming left V 5 bases short and J 9 bases short, with 16 bases between. The CDR3 covers 12 residues. The CDR3 region has the DNA TGCAGCGTTAGAAGGGGGGACCAAAAAGCTTTCTTT. This translates into CSVRRGDQKAFF.

This chain joins TRBV10-3 and TRBJ2-3; no reliable D call. This CDR3 has 12 residues. Germline CDR1 is ENHRY and CDR2 is SYGVKD. Trimming stripped 11 bases from V and 2 bases from J, with 11 bases between. The CDR3 DNA reads as TGTGCCTCAACGGACGTCACAGATACGCAGTATTTT. Translation: CASTDVTDTQYF.

This clonotype appeared many times. The chain links TRBV7-9 to TRBJ1-1; D is uncertain. The CDR3 is 14 residues long. Per the germline V gene, CDR1 is SEHNR and CDR2 is FQNEAQ (reference sequence). V lost 1 base, J lost 5 bases, and 11 bases lay in between. The CDR3 loop reads CASSLDPVGTEAFF. CDR3 DNA sequence: TGTGCCAGCAGCTTAGATCCCGTAGGGACTGAAGCTTTCTTT.